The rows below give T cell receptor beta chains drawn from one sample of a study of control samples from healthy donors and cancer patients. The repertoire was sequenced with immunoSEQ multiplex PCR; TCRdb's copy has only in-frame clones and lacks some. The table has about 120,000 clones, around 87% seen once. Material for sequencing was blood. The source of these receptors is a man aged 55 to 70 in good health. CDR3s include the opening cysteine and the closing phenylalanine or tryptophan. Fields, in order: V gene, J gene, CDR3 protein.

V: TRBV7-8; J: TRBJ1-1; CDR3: CASSLVVVGAGGTEAFF
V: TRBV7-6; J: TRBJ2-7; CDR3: CASSLDEGFSYEQYF
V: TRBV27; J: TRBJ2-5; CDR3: CASSLAQGVGGTQYF
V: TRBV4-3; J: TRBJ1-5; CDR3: CASSQARRGQGTTYSNQPQHF
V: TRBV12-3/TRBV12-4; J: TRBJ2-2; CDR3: CASSLVVPGELFF
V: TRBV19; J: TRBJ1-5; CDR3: CASSNIPGQPQHF
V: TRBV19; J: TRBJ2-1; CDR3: CASDDRVYNEQFF
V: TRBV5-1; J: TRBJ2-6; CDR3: CASSLGFNSGANVLTF
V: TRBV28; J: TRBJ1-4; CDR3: CASSLPVLTNEKLFF
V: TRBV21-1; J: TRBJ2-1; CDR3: CASGTGQAYNEQFF
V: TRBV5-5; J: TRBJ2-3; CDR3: CASSLAPTGGSDTQYF
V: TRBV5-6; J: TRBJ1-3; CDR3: CASSLLGPSGNTIYF
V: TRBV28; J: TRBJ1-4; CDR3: CASSLWGDNEKLFF
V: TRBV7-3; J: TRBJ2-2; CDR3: CASSLDGDGELFF
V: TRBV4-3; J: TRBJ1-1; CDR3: CASSQVHTLNTEAFF
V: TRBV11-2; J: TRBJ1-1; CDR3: CASSLDGGDSAFF
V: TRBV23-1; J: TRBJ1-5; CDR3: CASTRHVRQPQHF
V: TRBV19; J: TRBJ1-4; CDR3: CASSIRGQGGEKLFF
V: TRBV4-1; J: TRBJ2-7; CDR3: CASSQPGTSSYEQYF
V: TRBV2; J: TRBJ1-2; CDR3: CASRATQGGNYGYTF
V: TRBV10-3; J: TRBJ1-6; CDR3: CAIGGLGGYNSPLHF
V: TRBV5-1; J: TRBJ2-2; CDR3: CASSLVGQVGELFF
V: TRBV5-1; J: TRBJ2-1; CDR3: CASSLGSSRGVSYNEQFF
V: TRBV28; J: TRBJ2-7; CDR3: CASRANPDSSYEQYF
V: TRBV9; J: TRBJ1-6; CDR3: CASSVLGTGNSPLHF
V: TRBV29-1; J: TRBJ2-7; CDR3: CSVWGQGAHEQYF
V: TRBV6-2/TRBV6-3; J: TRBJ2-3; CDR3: CASSDERGVTDTQYF
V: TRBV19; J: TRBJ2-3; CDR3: CASSIEGLATDTQYF
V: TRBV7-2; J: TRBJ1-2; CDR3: CASSLQGALHGYTF
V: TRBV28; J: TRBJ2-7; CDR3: CASSLGQAHEQYF
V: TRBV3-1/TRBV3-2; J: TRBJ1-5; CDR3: CASSVALGGTAPREPQHF
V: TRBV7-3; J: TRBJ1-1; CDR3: CASSESPGQGTEAFF
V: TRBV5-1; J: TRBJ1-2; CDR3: CASSLTGGVYGYTF
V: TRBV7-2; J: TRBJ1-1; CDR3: CASSSRGSVNTEAFF
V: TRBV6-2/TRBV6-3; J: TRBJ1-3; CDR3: CASSYSAGTGNTIYF
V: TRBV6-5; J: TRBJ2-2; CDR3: CASSSTGGELFF
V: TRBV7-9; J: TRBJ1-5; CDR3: CASSLGGTGYDQPQHF
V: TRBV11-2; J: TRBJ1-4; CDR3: CASSLGRGGKEKLFF
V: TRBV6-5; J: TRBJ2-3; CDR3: CASSPGTTSTDTQYF
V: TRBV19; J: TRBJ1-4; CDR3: CASTRLINRGNEKLFF
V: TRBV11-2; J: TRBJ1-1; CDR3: CASSLTLDSYTEAFF
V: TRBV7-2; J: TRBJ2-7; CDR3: CASSPAPTTSGGKQYF
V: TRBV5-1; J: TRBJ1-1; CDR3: CASSVTDSSTEAFF
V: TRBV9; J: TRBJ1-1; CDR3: CASSAILSDTEAFF
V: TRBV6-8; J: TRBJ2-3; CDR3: CASRERAVTGGDTQYF
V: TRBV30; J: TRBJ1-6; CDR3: CAWETGVHSPLHF
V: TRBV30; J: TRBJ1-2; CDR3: CAWSTGTGNNYGYTF
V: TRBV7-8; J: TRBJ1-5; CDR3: CASSPIGGQGITQHF
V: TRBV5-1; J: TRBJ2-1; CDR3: CASGQSSYNEQFF
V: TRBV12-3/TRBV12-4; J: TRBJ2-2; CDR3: CASSWTRTGELFF
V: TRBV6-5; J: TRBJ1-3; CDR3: CASSYSKTAGNTIYF
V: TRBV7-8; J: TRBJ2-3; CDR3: CASSLGGGLSTDTQYF